These 3 T cell receptor beta chains came from one sample sequenced in a study of T cells in women clearing cervical HPV infection. Produced via immunoSEQ multiplex PCR; TCRdb's table is partial and in-frame only. The sample has roughly 36,000 clones, and its top ten clones hold 7.8%. The sequenced sample was blood buffy coat. These receptor sequences come from a woman between 18 and 69 years old with a cervical HPV16 infection that either progressed to CIN3+ or cleared (not recorded which).

On this clone itself: Read sequence stops 3 residues before the CDR3 end, and the germline J gene provides the missing end. The chain couples TRBV19 to TRBJ1-1; D gene unclear. Between the trimmed V and J ends, which lost 6 bases and 4 bases, there was a span of 9 bases. The CDR3 consists of 12 residues. The germline V gene has CDR1 LNHDA and CDR2 SQIVND (reference sequence). CDR3 in amino acids: CASSRSGTEAFF. The DNA read from the CDR3 is TGTGCCAGTAGCCGAAGCGGCACTGAA. Together with reference TRBV19 and TRBJ1-1, the CDR3 gives the full variable domain: DGGITQSPKYLFRKEGQNVTLSCEQNLNHDAMYWYRQDPGQGLRLIYYSQIVNDFQKGDIAEGYSVSREKKESFPLTVTSAQKNPTAFYLCASSRSGTEAFFGQGTRLTVV.

As for this clone: The read ends 3 residues shy of where the CDR3 ends; the end is completed using the germline J gene. The chain has TRBV19 and TRBJ1-5; the D gene is possibly TRBD1 (5 bases). Trimming removed 6 bases from V and 6 bases from J, with 12 bases in between. The CDR3 consists of 13 residues. Germline V gene data show CDR1 as LNHDA and CDR2 as SQIVND (reference sequence). CDR3 protein: CASSPGRGQPQHF. Partial CDR3 DNA: TGTGCCAGTAGCCCGGGGCGGGGTCAGCCC.

Note on this clone: Read sequence stops 3 residues before the CDR3 end, and the germline J gene provides the missing end. V usage is TRBV2 and J usage is TRBJ2-1, with TRBD2 matching over 8 bases. CDR3 size: 16 residues. The V segment lost 4 bases and the J segment 5 bases; nucleotides outside the gene matches: 10. From germline, CDR1 is SNHLY and CDR2 FYNNEI. The part of the CDR3 DNA that was read is TGTGCCAGCAGTGGAGTCGGCGGGGGGCCGCACAATGAG. This gives the protein CASSGVGGGPHNE. The full CDR3 reads CASSGVGGGPHNEQFF.